This record looks at one T cell receptor beta chain sequence and its context. The repertoire was sequenced with immunoSEQ multiplex PCR; TCRdb's copy has only in-frame clones and lacks some. The table records 700,000 or so clones, over 75% of them present only once. These data originate in a study of shared T cell receptors in the human thymus. From germline, CDR1 is MGHRA and CDR2 YSYEKL. This CDR3 is built from 16 residues. V lost 0 bases and J lost 2, with 13 bases in between. Another study also made use of these data, one on human thymus T cells.

The V and J genes are TRBV4-1 and TRBJ1-2, with no clear D. The sequence derives from a girl under two years old with a congenital heart defect. Sequenced: thymocytes. CDR3 protein: CASSQDLGELNYGYTF. CDR3 DNA: TGCGCCAGCAGCCAAGATCTGGGCGAGTTAAACTATGGCTACACCTTC.